A single sample gave rise to the 23 T cell receptor beta chains below, sequenced in a study of a mutant IDH1 vaccine in newly diagnosed glioma. The sample's time point: week 11, during vaccination. What each vaccine dose contained was 300 ug of mutant IDH1 20-mer peptide, accompanied by topical imiquimod. The antigens these receptors bind are not known. Some clones are missing from TCRdb's copy, which holds only in-frame ones; the method was immunoSEQ multiplex PCR. The sample has around 130,000 clones, around 77% seen once. The sample was PBMCs, taken from a glioma patient whose treatment included an IDH1 peptide vaccine. The receptors stem from a man between 35 and 55 years old with glioma.

About this clone: Other DNA sequences within the sample encode an identical CDR3. The gene calls are TRBV7-2 and TRBJ2-3; D gene unclear. CDR1 is SGHTA and CDR2 is FQGNSA in the germline V gene. Trimming shortened V by 4 bases and J by 3 bases, and 5 bases separated the two germline ends. This CDR3 region has 12 residues. This CDR3 is CASSSTTDTQYF. Written as DNA, the CDR3 is TGTGCCAGCAGCTCGACGACAGATACGCAGTATTTT.

V gene TRBV2 combines with J gene TRBJ2-6; D unclear. V was shortened by 3 bases and J by 2 bases, with 5 bases between the two germline ends. In germline, CDR1 is SNHLY, CDR2 FYNNEI. This CDR3 is built from 14 residues. This CDR3 is CASSDWAGANVLTF. CDR3 coding DNA: TGTGCCAGCAGTGACTGGGCTGGGGCCAACGTCCTGACTTTC. The complete variable domain, with remaining parts taken from reference TRBV2 and TRBJ2-6, reads EPEVTQTPSHQVTQMGQEVILRCVPISNHLYFYWYRQILGQKVEFLVSFYNNEISEKSEIFDDQFSVERPDGSNFTLKIRSTKLEDSAMYFCASSDWAGANVLTFGAGSRLTVL.

The V call is TRBV2, the J call TRBJ2-1; 12 nucleotides match TRBD2. V shed 6 bases and J 10 bases; nucleotides not matched to a gene: 4. Germline values: CDR1 SNHLY, CDR2 FYNNEI. This CDR3 is built from 13 residues. CDR3 amino acids: CASRWTSGVEQFF. The CDR3, as DNA: TGTGCCAGCAGATGGACTAGCGGGGTAGAGCAGTTCTTC.

The CDR3 loop reads CASSFSGENYGYTF. The CDR3 region has the DNA TGTGCCAGCAGCTTCAGCGGGGAAAACTATGGCTACACCTTC. The genes are TRBV7-8 and TRBJ1-2, with D uncertain. This CDR3 region has 14 residues. V dropped 3 bases and J dropped 2 bases, with 10 bases sitting between them. The germline V gene encodes CDR1 SGHVS and CDR2 FQNEAQ.

The DNA for the CDR3 is TGTGCCAGCAGCTTAGACCCAGGGCTCTCTAACTATGGCTACACCTTC. This gives the protein CASSLDPGLSNYGYTF. This chain connects TRBV7-9 to TRBJ1-2, with D possibly TRBD1 on 5 matching bases. Trimming took off 1 base at V and 0 bases at J, with 12 bases between the two ends. Germline V CDR1 and CDR2: SEHNR, FQNEAQ (reference sequence). This CDR3 contains 16 residues. The variable domain in full, completed from reference TRBV7-9 and TRBJ1-2, reads DTGVSQNPRHKITKRGQNVTFRCDPISEHNRLYWYRQTLGQGPEFLTYFQNEAQLEKSRLLSDRFSAERPKGSFSTLEIQRTEQGDSAMYLCASSLDPGLSNYGYTFGSGTRLTVV.

V and J are TRBV5-1 and TRBJ2-7; weak D call: TRBD2 (5 bases). The CDR3 has 14 amino acids. V was clipped by 4 bases and J by 4 bases, with 15 bases between them. Germline V lookup: CDR1 SGHRS, CDR2 YFSETQ. The CDR3 DNA is TGCGCCAGCAGCCCTTCCGGGATTCGTTACGAGCAGTACTTC. Translating it yields CASSPSGIRYEQYF.

This chain links TRBV7-2 with TRBJ2-3, with TRBD2 matching 9 bases. With V trimmed by 8 bases and J by 1 base, 1 base remained unmatched. The CDR3 runs 13 residues. CDR1 and CDR2 (germline): SGHTA, FQGNSA. CDR3 sequence reads: CASRGRGTDTQYF. Here the CDR3 DNA reads TGTGCCAGCCGCGGGAGGGGCACAGATACGCAGTATTTT.

This sequence joins TRBV5-4 and TRBJ2-1, with a possible D match to TRBD2 (6 bases). V dropped 4 bases and J dropped 1 base, with 15 bases sitting between them. There are 16 residues in the CDR3. The germline V gene encodes CDR1 SGHNT and CDR2 YYREEE (reference sequence). CDR3 amino acids: CASSDARAGSYNEQFF. CDR3 in DNA: TGTGCCAGCAGCGACGCTAGGGCGGGGTCCTACAATGAGCAGTTCTTC.

Here the CDR3 DNA reads TGTGCCAGTAACCCCTGGTCAGGGGGAGGCAATGAGCAGTTCTTC. Residues: CASNPWSGGGNEQFF. The rearrangement joins TRBV19 to TRBJ2-1; TRBD1 is a possible D gene (7 bases). CDR3 length equals 15 residues. V was trimmed by 7 bases and J by 6 bases, leaving 19 bases between them. Germline V CDR1 and CDR2: LNHDA, SQIVND (reference sequence).

Here the CDR3 reads CASSEIGTEYF. The CDR3 coding sequence is TGTGCCAGCAGTGAGATCGGGACAGAGTACTTC. The chain has TRBV6-5 and TRBJ2-7; TRBD1 matches 7 bases. The germline V gene encodes CDR1 MNHEY and CDR2 SVGAGI. CDR3 length: 11 residues. Trimming cost V 5 bases and J 11 bases; bases outside gene matches: 6.

The CDR3 sequence: CASSPKVLRLLRNNEQFF. CDR3 nucleotide sequence: TGTGCCAGTAGTCCAAAGGTCCTAAGACTCCTCAGAAACAATGAGCAGTTCTTC. The chain couples TRBV19 to TRBJ2-1; D is undetermined. CDR1 LNHDA and CDR2 SQIVND come from the germline V gene (reference sequence). V dropped 5 bases and J dropped 5 bases, with 25 bases sitting between them. The CDR3 extends over 18 amino acids.

The chain has TRBV7-2 and TRBJ2-5, with 13 bases lining up with TRBD2. Germline loops: CDR1 SGHTA, CDR2 FQGNSA. CDR3 size: 18 residues. Germline trimming cut 5 bases from V and 4 bases from J; bases unmatched to any gene: 13. The CDR3 sequence: CASSQRTSGGTTRETQYF. The DNA of the CDR3 is TGTGCCAGCAGCCAACGGACTAGCGGGGGTACTACAAGAGAGACCCAGTACTTC.

The chain couples TRBV11-3 to TRBJ2-7, with 8 bases identical to TRBD1. The CDR3 runs to 15 residues. Germline V gives CDR1 SGHNT, CDR2 YENEEA. Trimming at V came to 5 bases and at J to 6 bases, leaving 12 bases not matched to a gene. The CDR3 DNA is TGTGCCAGCAGCCCATCAAGGACAGGGATGGGCGAGCAGTACTTC. Protein sequence: CASSPSRTGMGEQYF.

This clone was seen a few times. The V and J genes are TRBV6-5 and TRBJ1-5; no clear D gene. This CDR3 has 12 residues. Germline CDR1 is MNHEY and CDR2 is SVGAGI. The V gene lost 2 bases and the J gene lost 5 bases, with 4 bases spanning the gap. The CDR3 bases are TGTGCCAGCAGTTACAGGGATCAGCCCCAGCATTTT. This translates into CASSYRDQPQHF.

J is TRBJ2-7 and V is TRBV10-3, with 10 bases identical to TRBD1. The junction had 6 bases not matched to a gene; V was cut back by 4 bases and J by 6 bases. Germline V gene data show CDR1 as ENHRY and CDR2 as SYGVKD. There are 14 residues in the CDR3. The CDR3 coding sequence is TGTGCCATCAGTGTAGGGACAGGGGTTGCCGAGCAGTACTTC. Translation gives CAISVGTGVAEQYF.

The chain uses TRBV5-1 and TRBJ2-5; 9 nucleotides agree with TRBD1. The junction had 4 bases not matched to a gene; V was cut back by 4 bases and J by 0 bases. The CDR3 has 15 residues. Looked up from germline, CDR1 is SGHRS and CDR2 is YFSETQ. CDR3 bases: TGCGCCAGCAGCATACAGGGGGCAAACCAAGAGACCCAGTACTTC. This gives the protein CASSIQGANQETQYF.

The rearrangement links TRBV2 to TRBJ2-7; tentatively, D is TRBD1 or TRBD2 (6 bases each). The germline V and J ends were trimmed by 5 bases and 3 bases, with 11 bases remaining between them. Germline V gene data show CDR1 as SNHLY and CDR2 as FYNNEI. The CDR3 totals 13 residues. CDR3 in DNA: TGTGCCAGCAGTTTAGGGGGACTCTACGAGCAGTACTTC. It encodes CASSLGGLYEQYF.

J is TRBJ2-1 and V is TRBV6-5; 7 nucleotides align to TRBD2. CDR1 is MNHEY, CDR2 SVGAGI, per germline. This CDR3 is 15 amino acids long. V trimming: 2 bases; J trimming: 5 bases; junction bases outside the gene matches: 6. DNA for the CDR3: TGTGCCAGCAGTTACGAAGCGGGGAGTCACAATGAGCAGTTCTTC. This codes for CASSYEAGSHNEQFF.

The J gene is TRBJ2-2, the V gene TRBV7-2; weak D call: TRBD2 (5 bases). CDR3 size: 14 residues. The ends were cut back, 5 bases at V and 8 bases at J, with 15 bases in the middle. The germline V gene has CDR1 SGHTA and CDR2 FQGNSA. This CDR3 reads CASSLDPTGGELFF. DNA of the CDR3: TGTGCCAGCAGCCTCGACCCGACGGGGGGGGAGCTGTTTTTT.

This sequence joins TRBV5-1 and TRBJ1-2; possible D gene TRBD1, 6 bases. The CDR3 consists of 16 residues. The germline V and J ends were trimmed by 0 bases and 2 bases, with 14 bases remaining between them. Germline V gene data show CDR1 as SGHRS and CDR2 as YFSETQ. The CDR3 region has the DNA TGCGCCAGCAGCTTGGTGTCAGCCAGGGGAAACTATGGCTACACCTTC. Translation gives CASSLVSARGNYGYTF.

This rearrangement joins TRBV12-5 to TRBJ1-5, with a possible D match to TRBD1 (5 bases). Germline V gene lookup returns CDR1 LGHNT and CDR2 FRNRAP. V dropped 2 bases and J dropped 5 bases, with 13 bases sitting between them. This CDR3 region has 15 residues. Here the CDR3 reads CASGLKQGFDQPQHF. As DNA, the CDR3 is TGTGCTAGTGGTTTGAAGCAGGGTTTTGATCAGCCCCAGCATTTT. The variable domain in full, completed from reference TRBV12-5 and TRBJ1-5, reads DARVTQTPRHKVTEMGQEVTMRCQPILGHNTVFWYRQTMMQGLELLAYFRNRAPLDDSGMPKDRFSAEMPDATLATLKIQPSEPRDSAVYFCASGLKQGFDQPQHFGDGTRLSIL.

CDR3 DNA: TGTGCCAGCAGCATTGGCGCTGAAGCTTTCTTT. Translated, it gives CASSIGAEAFF. This rearrangement joins TRBV6-5 to TRBJ1-1; D is unresolved. The CDR3 spans 11 residues. Germline V gives CDR1 MNHEY, CDR2 SVGAGI. V shed 6 bases and J shed 6 bases, with 8 bases lying between them.

The chain links TRBV5-6 to TRBJ1-6; TRBD1 is a possible D gene (5 bases). Germline loops: CDR1 SGHDT, CDR2 YYEEEE. This CDR3 comprises 15 residues. V lost 1 base and J 13 bases, leaving 18 bases between the germline ends. In DNA, the CDR3 is TGTGCCAGCAGCTTGTTGTTCGGGGGAAAGGGCCCCCTCCACTTT. Protein: CASSLLFGGKGPLHF.